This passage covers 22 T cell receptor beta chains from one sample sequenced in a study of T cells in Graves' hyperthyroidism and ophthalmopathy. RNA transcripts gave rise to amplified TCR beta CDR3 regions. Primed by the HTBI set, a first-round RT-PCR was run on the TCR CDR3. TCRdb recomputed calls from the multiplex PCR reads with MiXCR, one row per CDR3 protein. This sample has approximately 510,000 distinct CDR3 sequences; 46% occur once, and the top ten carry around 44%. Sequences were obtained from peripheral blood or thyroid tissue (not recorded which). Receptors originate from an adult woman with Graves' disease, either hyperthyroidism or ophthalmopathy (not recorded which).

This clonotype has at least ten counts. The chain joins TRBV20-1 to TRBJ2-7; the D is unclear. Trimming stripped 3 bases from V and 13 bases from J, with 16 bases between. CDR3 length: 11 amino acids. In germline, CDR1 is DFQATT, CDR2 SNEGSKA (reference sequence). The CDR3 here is CSASLSTAPYF. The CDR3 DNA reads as TGCAGTGCTAGTTTATCCACAGCGCCTTACTTC.

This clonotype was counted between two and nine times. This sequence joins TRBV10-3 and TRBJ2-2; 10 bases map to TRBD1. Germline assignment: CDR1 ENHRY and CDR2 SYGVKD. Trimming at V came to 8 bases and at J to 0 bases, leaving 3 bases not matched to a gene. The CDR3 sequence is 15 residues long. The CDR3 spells CAIGGTGANTGELFF. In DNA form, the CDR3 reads TGTGCCATCGGAGGGACAGGGGCGAACACCGGGGAGCTGTTTTTT.

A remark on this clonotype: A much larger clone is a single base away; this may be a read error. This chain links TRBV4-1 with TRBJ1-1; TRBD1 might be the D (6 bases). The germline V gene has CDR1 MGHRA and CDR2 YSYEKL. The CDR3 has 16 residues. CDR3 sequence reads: CASSQDWARRDTGAFF. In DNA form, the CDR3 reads TGCGCCAGCAGCCAAGATTGGGCCCGTCGGGACACTGGAGCTTTCTTT.

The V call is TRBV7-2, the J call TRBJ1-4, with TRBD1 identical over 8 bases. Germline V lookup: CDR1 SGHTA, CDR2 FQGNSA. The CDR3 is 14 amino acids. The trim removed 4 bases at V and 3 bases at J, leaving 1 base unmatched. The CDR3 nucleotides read TGTGCCAGCAGCTCCAGGGGGCCTAATGAAAAACTGTTTTTT. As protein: CASSSRGPNEKLFF.

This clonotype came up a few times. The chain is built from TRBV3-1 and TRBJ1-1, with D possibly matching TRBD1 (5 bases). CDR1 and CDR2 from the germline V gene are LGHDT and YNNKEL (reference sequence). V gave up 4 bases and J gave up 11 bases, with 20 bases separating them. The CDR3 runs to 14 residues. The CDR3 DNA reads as TGTGCCAGCAGCCTCTCTCTGGGGGAGACCTCGGCTTTCTTT. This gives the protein CASSLSLGETSAFF.

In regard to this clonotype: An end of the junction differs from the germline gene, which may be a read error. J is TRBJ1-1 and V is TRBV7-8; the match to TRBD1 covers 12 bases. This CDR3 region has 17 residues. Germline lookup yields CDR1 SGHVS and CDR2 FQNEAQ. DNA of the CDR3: TGTGCCAGCAGCTTGGCGGGGACAGGGGGCGCGCGGACTGAATCTTTCTTT. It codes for CASSLAGTGGARTESFF.

The DNA for the CDR3 is TGTGCCAGCAGCCTTAGGACAATCTCTGGAAACACCATATATTTT. Translating gives CASSLRTISGNTIYF. The chain links TRBV2 to TRBJ1-3; D perhaps matches TRBD1 (5 bases). Trimming cost V 6 bases and J 0 bases, with 12 bases left between them. The CDR3 contains 15 residues. CDR1 is SNHLY, CDR2 FYNNEI, per germline.

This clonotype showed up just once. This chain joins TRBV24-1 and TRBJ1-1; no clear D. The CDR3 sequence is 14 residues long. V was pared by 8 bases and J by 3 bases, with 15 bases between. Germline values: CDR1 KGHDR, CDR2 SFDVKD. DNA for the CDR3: TGTGCCACCAATACCACCGGGAGTTACACTGAAGCTTTCTTT. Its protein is CATNTTGSYTEAFF.

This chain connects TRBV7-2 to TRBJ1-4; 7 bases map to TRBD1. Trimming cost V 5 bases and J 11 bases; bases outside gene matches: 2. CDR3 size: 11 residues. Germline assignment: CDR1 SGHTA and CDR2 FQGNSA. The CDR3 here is CASSPDRKLFF. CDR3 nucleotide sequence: TGTGCCAGCAGCCCGGACAGGAAACTGTTTTTT.

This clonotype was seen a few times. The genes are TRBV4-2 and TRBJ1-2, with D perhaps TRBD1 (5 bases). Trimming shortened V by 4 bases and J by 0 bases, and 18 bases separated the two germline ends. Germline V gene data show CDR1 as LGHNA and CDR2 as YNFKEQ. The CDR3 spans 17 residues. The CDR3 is CASSLEQALGSNYGYTF. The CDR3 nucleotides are TGTGCCAGCAGCCTCGAACAGGCCCTAGGATCTAACTATGGCTACACCTTC.

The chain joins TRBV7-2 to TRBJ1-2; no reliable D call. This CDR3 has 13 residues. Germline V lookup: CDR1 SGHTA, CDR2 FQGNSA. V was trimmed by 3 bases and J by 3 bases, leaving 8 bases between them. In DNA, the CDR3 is TGTGCCAGCAGCTTGACACCGGACTATGGCTACACCTTC. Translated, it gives CASSLTPDYGYTF.

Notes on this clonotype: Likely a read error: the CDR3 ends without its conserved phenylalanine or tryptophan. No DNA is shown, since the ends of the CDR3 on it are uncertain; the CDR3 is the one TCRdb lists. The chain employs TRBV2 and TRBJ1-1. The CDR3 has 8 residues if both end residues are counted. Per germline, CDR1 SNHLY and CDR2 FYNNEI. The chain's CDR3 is CASSEVGA.

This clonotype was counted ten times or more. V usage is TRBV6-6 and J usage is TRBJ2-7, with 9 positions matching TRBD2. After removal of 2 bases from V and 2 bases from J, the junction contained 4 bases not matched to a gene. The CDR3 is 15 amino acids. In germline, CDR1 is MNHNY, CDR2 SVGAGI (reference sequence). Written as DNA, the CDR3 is TGTGCCAGCAGTTACGGGTCTAGCGGGGCCTACGAGCAGTACTTC. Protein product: CASSYGSSGAYEQYF.

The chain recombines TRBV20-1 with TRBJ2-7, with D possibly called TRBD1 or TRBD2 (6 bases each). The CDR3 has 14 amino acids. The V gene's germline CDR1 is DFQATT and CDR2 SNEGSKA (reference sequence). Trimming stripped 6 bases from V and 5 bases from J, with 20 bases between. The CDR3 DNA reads TGCAGTGCGGGGGCTTACGGGACTCATAACGAGCAGTACTTC. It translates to CSAGAYGTHNEQYF.

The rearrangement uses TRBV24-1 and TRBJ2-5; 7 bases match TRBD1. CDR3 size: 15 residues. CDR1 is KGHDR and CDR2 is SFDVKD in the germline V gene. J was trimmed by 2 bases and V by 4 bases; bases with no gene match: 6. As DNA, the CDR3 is TGTGCCACCAGTGACCGGGACAGTAGACAAGAGACCCAGTACTTC. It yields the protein CATSDRDSRQETQYF.

Here the CDR3 reads CASNSVSGDTEAFF. CDR3 nucleotide sequence: TGCGCCAGCAACTCGGTCTCGGGGGACACTGAAGCTTTCTTT. The chain is built from TRBV5-1 and TRBJ1-1; TRBD1 might be the D (5 bases). Germline CDR1 and CDR2: SGHRS and YFSETQ. Trimming took off 6 bases at V and 3 bases at J, with 15 bases between the two ends. CDR3 size: 14 residues.

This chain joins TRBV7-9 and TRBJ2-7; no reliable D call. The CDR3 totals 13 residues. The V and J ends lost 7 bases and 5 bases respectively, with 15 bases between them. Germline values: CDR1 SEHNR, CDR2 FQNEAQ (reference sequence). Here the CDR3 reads CASTPTGSHEQYF. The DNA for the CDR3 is TGTGCCAGCACCCCCACCGGAAGCCACGAGCAGTACTTC. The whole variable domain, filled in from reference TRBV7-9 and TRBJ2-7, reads DTGVSQNPRHKITKRGQNVTFRCDPISEHNRLYWYRQTLGQGPEFLTYFQNEAQLEKSRLLSDRFSAERPKGSFSTLEIQRTEQGDSAMYLCASTPTGSHEQYFGPGTRLTVT.

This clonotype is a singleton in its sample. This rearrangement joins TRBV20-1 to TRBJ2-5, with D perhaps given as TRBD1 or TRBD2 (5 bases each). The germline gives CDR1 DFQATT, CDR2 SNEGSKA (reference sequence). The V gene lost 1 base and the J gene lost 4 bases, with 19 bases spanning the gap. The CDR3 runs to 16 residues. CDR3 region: CSARGRGSKELETQYF. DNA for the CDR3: TGCAGTGCTAGAGGACGGGGCTCTAAGGAATTAGAGACCCAGTACTTC.

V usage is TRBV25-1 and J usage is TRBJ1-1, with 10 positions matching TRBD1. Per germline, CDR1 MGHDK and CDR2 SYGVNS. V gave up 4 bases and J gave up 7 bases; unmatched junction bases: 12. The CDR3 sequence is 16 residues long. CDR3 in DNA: TGTGCCAGCAGTGCCGGAAGACAGGGGGCAGCCAGTGAAGCTTTCTTT. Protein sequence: CASSAGRQGAASEAFF.

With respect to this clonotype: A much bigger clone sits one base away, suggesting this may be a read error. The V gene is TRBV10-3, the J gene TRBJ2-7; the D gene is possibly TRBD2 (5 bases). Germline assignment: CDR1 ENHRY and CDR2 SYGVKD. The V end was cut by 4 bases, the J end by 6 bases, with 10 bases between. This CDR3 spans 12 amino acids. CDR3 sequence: CAISVRGREQYF. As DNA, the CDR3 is TGTGCCATCAGTGTCCGGGGTCGCGAGCAGTACTTC.

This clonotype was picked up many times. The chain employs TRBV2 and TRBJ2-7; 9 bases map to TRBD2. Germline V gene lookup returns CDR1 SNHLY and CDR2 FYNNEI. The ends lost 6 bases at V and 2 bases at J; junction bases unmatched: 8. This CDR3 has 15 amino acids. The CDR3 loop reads CASRVTGTSPYEQYF. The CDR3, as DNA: TGTGCCAGCAGGGTTACCGGGACTAGCCCCTACGAGCAGTACTTC. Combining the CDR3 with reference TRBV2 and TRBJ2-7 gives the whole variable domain EPEVTQTPSHQVTQMGQEVILRCVPISNHLYFYWYRQILGQKVEFLVSFYNNEISEKSEIFDDQFSVERPDGSNFTLKIRSTKLEDSAMYFCASRVTGTSPYEQYFGPGTRLTVT.

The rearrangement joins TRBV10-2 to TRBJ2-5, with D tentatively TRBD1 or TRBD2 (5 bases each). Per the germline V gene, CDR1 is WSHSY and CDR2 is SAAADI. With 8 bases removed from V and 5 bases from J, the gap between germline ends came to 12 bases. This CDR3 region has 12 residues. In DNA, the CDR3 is TGCGCCAGCGATCAGGGACGGGAGACCCAGTACTTC. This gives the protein CASDQGRETQYF.